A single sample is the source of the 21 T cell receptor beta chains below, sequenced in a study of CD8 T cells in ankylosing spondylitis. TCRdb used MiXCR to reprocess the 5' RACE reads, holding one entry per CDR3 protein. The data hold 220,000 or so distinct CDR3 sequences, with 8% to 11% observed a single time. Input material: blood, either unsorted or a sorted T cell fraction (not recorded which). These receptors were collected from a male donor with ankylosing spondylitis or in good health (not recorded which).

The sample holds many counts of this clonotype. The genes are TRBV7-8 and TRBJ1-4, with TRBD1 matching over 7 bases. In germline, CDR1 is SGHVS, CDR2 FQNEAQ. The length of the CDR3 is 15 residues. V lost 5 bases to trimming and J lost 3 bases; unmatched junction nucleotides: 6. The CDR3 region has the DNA TGTGCCAGCAGCACCGACAGGGACCCTAATGAAAAACTGTTTTTT. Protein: CASSTDRDPNEKLFF.

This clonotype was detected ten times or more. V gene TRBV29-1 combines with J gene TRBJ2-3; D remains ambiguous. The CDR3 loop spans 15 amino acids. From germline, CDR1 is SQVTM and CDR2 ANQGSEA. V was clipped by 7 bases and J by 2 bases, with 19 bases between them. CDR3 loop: CSALPTNVVTDTQYF. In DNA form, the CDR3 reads TGCAGCGCCCTCCCCACGAATGTGGTCACAGATACGCAGTATTTT.

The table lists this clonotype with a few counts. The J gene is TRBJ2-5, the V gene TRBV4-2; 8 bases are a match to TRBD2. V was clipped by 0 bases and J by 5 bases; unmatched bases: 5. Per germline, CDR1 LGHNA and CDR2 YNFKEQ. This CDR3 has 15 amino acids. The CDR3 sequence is CASSQDSGGVETQYF. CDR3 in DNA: TGTGCCAGCAGCCAAGATTCGGGAGGGGTGGAGACCCAGTACTTC.

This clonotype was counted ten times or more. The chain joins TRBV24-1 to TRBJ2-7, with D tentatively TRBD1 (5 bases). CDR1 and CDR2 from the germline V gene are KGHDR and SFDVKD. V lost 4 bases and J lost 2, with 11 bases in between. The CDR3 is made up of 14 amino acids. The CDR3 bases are TGTGCCACCAGTGACTTCGACAGCCCCTACGAGCAGTACTTC. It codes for CATSDFDSPYEQYF.

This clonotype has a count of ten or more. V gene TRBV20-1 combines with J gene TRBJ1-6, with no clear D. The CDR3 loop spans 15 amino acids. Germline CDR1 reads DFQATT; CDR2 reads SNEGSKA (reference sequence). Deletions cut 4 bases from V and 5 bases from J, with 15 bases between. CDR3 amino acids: CSAKRPTDDNSPLHF. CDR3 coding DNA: TGCAGTGCTAAACGCCCGACGGACGATAATTCACCCCTCCACTTT.

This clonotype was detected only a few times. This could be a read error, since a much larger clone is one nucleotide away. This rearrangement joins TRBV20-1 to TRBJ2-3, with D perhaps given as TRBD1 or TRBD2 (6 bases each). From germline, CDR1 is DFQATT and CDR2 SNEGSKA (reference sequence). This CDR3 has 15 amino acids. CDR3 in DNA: TGCTGTGCTAGTAGTGTGGGGGGCGGCACAGATACGCAGTATTTT. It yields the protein CCASSVGGGTDTQYF.

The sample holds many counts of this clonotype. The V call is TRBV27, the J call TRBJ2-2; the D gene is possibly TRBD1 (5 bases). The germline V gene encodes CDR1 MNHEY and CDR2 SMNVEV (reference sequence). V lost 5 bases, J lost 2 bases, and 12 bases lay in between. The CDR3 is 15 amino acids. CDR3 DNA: TGTGCCAGCAGTGCCTTGGGGCCTAACACCGGGGAGCTGTTTTTT. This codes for CASSALGPNTGELFF.

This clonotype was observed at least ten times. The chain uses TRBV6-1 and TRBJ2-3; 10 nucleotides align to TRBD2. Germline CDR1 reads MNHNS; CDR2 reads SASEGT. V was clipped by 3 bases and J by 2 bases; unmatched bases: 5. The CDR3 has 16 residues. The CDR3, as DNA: TGTGCCAGCAGTGATTTAGCGGGGGGTGCCACAGATACGCAGTATTTT. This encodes CASSDLAGGATDTQYF.

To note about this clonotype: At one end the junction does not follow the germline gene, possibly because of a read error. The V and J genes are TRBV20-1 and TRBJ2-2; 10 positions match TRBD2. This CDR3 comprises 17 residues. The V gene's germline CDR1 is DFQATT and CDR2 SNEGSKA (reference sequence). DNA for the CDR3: TGCAGTGCTAGAGGAGGAGGAACTAGCGGGGTCACCCGGGAGCTGTTTTTT. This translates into CSARGGGTSGVTRELFF.

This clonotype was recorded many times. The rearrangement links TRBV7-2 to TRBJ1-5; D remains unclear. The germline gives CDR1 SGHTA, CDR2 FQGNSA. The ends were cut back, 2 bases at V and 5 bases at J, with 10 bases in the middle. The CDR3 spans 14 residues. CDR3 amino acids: CASSLTMGYQPQHF. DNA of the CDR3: TGTGCCAGCAGCTTAACAATGGGTTATCAGCCCCAGCATTTT.

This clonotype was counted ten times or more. The CDR3 nucleotides are TGTGCCAGCACCTCCCGTGCGGGACAGGGTCCCGAGCAGTACTTC. Its protein product is CASTSRAGQGPEQYF. The rearrangement uses TRBV27 and TRBJ2-7, with 9 bases that match TRBD1. This CDR3 is 15 amino acids long. The germline V gene has CDR1 MNHEY and CDR2 SMNVEV (reference sequence). The V segment lost 7 bases and the J segment 6 bases; nucleotides outside the gene matches: 13.

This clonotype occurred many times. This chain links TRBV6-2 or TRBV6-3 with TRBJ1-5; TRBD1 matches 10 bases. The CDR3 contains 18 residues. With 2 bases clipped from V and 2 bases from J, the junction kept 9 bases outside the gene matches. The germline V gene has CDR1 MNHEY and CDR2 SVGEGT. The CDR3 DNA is TGTGCCAGCAGTTACACAGGACAGGGGGTTCTCGGCAATCAGCCCCAGCATTTT. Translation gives CASSYTGQGVLGNQPQHF.

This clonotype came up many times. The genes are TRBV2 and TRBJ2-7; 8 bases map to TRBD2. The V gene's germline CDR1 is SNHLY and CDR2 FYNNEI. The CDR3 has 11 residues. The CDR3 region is CGSGREVEQYF. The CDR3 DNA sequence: TGTGGTAGCGGGCGGGAGGTCGAGCAGTACTTC.

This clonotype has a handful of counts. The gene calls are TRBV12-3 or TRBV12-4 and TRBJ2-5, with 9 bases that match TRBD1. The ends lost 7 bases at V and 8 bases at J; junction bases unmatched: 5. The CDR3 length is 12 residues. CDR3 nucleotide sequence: TGTGCCAGCACGACGGGACAGGGAACCCAGTACTTC. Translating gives CASTTGQGTQYF.

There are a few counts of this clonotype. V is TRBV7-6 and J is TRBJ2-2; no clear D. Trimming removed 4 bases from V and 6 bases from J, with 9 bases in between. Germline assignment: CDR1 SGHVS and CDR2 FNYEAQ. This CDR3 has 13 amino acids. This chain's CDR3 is CASSSGSAGELFF. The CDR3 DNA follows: TGTGCCAGCAGCTCCGGATCCGCCGGGGAGCTGTTTTTT.

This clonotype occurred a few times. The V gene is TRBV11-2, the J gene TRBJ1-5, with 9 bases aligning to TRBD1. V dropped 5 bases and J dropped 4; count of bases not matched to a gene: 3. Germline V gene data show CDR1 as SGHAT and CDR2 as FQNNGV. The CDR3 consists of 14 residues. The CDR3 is CASSRDRGNQPQHF. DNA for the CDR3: TGTGCCAGCAGCCGTGACAGGGGGAATCAGCCCCAGCATTTT.

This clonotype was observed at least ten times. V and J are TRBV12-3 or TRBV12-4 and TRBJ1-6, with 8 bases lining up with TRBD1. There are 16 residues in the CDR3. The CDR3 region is CASGQGVNSYNSPLHF. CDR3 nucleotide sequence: TGTGCTAGCGGACAGGGAGTAAATTCCTATAATTCACCCCTCCACTTT.

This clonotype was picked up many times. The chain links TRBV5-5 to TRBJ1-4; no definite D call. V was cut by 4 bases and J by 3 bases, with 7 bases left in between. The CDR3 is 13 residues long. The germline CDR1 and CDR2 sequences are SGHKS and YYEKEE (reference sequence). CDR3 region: CASSPESNEKLFF. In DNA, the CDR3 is TGTGCCAGCAGCCCCGAGTCTAATGAAAAACTGTTTTTT.

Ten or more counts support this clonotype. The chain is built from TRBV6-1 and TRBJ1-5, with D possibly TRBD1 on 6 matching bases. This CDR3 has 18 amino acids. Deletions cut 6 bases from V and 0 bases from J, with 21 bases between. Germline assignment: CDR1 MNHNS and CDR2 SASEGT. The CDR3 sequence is CASSRFRPGHISNQPQHF. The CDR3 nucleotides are TGTGCCAGCAGCCGATTCCGACCGGGACATATTAGCAATCAGCCCCAGCATTTT.

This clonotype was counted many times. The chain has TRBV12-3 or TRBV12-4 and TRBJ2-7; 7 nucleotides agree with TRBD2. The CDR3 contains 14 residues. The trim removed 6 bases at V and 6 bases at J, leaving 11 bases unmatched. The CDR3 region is CASSAGTTYGEQYF. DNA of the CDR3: TGTGCCAGCAGCGCCGGGACTACTTATGGCGAGCAGTACTTC.

CDR3: CASSPRTGGSGELFF. The CDR3 bases are TGCGCCAGCAGCCCAAGGACAGGGGGCTCCGGGGAGCTGTTTTTT. This chain uses TRBV5-1 with TRBJ2-2; 11 nucleotides line up with TRBD1. In germline, CDR1 is SGHRS, CDR2 YFSETQ. The CDR3 is made up of 15 amino acids. V was pared by 4 bases and J by 6 bases, with 5 bases of the junction left unmatched.